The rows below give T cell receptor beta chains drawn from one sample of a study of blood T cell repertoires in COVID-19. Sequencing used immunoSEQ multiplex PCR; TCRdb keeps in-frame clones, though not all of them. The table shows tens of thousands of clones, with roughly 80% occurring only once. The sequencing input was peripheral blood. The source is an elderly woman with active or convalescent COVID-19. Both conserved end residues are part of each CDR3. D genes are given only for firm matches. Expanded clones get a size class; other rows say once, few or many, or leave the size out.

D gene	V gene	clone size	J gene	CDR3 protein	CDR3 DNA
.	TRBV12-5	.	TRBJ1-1	CASGLGRNTEAFF	TGTGCTAGTGGTTTGGGTAGGAACACTGAAGCTTTCTTT
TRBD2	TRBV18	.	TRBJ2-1	CASSTRTGTSGYNEQFF	TGTGCCAGCTCAACGAGGACGGGAACTAGCGGATACAATGAGCAGTTCTTC
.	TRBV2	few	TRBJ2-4	CASSEPLAKNIQYF	TGTGCCAGCAGTGAACCCCTAGCCAAAAACATTCAGTACTTC
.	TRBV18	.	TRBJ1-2	CASSPRDIGYTF	TGTGCCAGCTCACCGAGGGATATTGGCTACACCTTC
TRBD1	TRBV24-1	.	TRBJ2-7	CATSQGSYEQYF	TGTGCCACGTCACAGGGGTCCTACGAGCAGTACTTC
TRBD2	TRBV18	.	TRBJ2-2	CASSPLGTSGNTGELFF	TGTGCCAGCTCACCACTTGGGACTAGCGGGAACACCGGGGAGCTGTTTTTT
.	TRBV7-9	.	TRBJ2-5	CASSLGRGLGETQYF	TGTGCCAGCAGCTTAGGTCGGGGTTTAGGGGAGACCCAGTACTTC
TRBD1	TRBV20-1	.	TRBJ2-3	CSARGQGYPLF	TGCAGTGCTAGAGGACAGGGGTACCCTCTTTTT
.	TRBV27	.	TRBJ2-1	CASSFRWVEWQFF	TGTGCCAGCAGTTTCAGGTGGGTGGAATGGCAGTTCTTC
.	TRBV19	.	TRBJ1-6	CASRGGVSPLHF	TGTGCCAGTAGGGGGGGGGTCTCACCCCTCCACTTT
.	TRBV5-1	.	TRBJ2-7	CASSLSLLDYEQYF	TGCGCCAGCAGCTTGTCCCTTCTAGACTACGAGCAGTACTTC
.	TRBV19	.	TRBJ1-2	CASSVAYTWGYTF	TGTGCCAGTAGTGTCGCCTATACGTGGGGCTACACCTTC
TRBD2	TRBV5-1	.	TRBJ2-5	CASSRTSGGRALETQYF	TGCGCCAGCAGCAGGACTAGCGGGGGTCGGGCTTTAGAGACCCAGTACTTC
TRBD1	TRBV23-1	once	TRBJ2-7	CASSPPSPGQGTYEQYF	TGCGCCAGCAGTCCTCCATCCCCGGGACAGGGGACCTACGAGCAGTACTTC
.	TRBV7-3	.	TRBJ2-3	CASSLLGASTDTQYF	TGTGCCAGCAGCTTACTTGGGGCTAGCACAGATACGCAGTATTTT
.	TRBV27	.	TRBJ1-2	CASRLRGTTPNYGYTF	TGTGCCAGCAGGTTAAGGGGCACTACCCCTAACTATGGCTACACCTTC
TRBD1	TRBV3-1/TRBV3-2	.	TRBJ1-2	CASRPRDSYGYTF	TGTGCCAGCAGGCCCCGGGACAGCTATGGCTACACCTTC
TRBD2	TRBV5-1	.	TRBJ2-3	CASSGTSWTDTQYF	TGCGCCAGCAGTGGGACTAGCTGGACAGATACGCAGTATTTT
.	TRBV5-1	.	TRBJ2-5	CASSLAVAETQYF	TGCGCCAGCAGCTTGGCCGTTGCGGAGACCCAGTACTTC
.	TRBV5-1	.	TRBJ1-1	CASRGPAGIDTEAFF	TGCGCCAGCAGGGGGCCGGCGGGGATTGACACTGAAGCTTTCTTT
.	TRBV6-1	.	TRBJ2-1	CASSEFGEPPYNEQFF	TGTGCCAGCAGTGAATTCGGGGAACCACCTTACAATGAGCAGTTCTTC
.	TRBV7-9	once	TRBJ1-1	CASSSWGGNTEAFF	TGTGCCAGCAGCTCATGGGGCGGGAACACTGAAGCTTTCTTT
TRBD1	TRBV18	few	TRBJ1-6	CASSPSGTANNSPLHF	TGTGCCAGCTCACCATCCGGGACAGCAAATAATTCACCCCTCCACTTT
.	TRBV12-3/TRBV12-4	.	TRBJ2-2	CASSGGTGELFF	TGTGCCAGCAGCGGGGGCACCGGGGAGCTGTTTTTT
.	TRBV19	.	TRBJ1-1	CASSPPGGGTEAFF	TGTGCCAGTAGTCCCCCGGGGGGAGGAACTGAAGCTTTCTTT
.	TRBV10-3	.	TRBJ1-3	CAISLTQGNTIYF	TGTGCCATCAGCTTGACACAAGGAAACACCATATATTTT
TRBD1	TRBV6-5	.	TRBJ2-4	CASSRTGGGKNIQYF	TGTGCCAGCAGTCGGACAGGGGGAGGCAAAAACATTCAGTACTTC